One sample yielded the 12 T cell receptor beta chains listed below, sequenced in a study of identical twins. One entry per CDR3 protein results from TCRdb running MiXCR on the 5' RACE reads. The repertoire consists of around 570,000 distinct CDR3 sequences, with over 8.5% occurring once and the leading ten covering roughly 3%. In addition, the sample was reused for a study of yellow fever vaccine responses in identical twins.

The sequenced sample consisted of PBMCs. The receptors come from a woman in her late teens or twenties in good health.

The chain links TRBV20-1 to TRBJ2-1; 12 bases line up with TRBD1. The germline CDR1 and CDR2 sequences are DFQATT and SNEGSKA (reference sequence). Trimming removed 3 bases from V and 0 bases from J; junction bases left unmatched: 9. This CDR3 is built from 18 residues. DNA of the CDR3: TGCAGTGCTAGGGGGGACAGGGGGCGCGGGGTCTCCTACAATGAGCAGTTCTTC. Its translation is CSARGDRGRGVSYNEQFF.

The V gene is TRBV5-8, the J gene TRBJ1-1; D remains ambiguous. V shed 5 bases and J shed 7 bases, with 21 bases lying between them. The CDR3 totals 15 residues. Germline-derived CDR1 and CDR2 are SGHTS and YDEGEE. The chain's CDR3 is CASRFPRVRLFEAFF. Written as DNA, the CDR3 is TGTGCCAGCAGGTTCCCAAGGGTCAGGTTATTTGAAGCTTTCTTT.

The chain combines TRBV6-5 with TRBJ1-2; 7 bases agree with TRBD1. The ends lost 6 bases at V and 7 bases at J; junction bases unmatched: 2. There are 11 residues in the CDR3. Germline V lookup: CDR1 MNHEY, CDR2 SVGAGI. The chain's CDR3 is CASRKGAGYTF. The CDR3 DNA is TGTGCCAGCAGAAAGGGGGCTGGCTACACCTTC.

The rearrangement uses TRBV27 and TRBJ2-3; possibly TRBD1 or TRBD2 for D (6 bases each). Germline CDR1 and CDR2: MNHEY and SMNVEV (reference sequence). The V and J ends lost 6 bases and 5 bases respectively, with 21 bases between them. This CDR3 has 16 amino acids. DNA of the CDR3: TGTGCCAGCAGAAAACCGGGGGCAGTCCGCGAAGATACGCAGTATTTT. Translated, it gives CASRKPGAVREDTQYF.

V gene TRBV29-1 combines with J gene TRBJ1-5; D is uncertain. V lost 0 bases to trimming and J lost 2 bases, with 5 bases between them. CDR1 is SQVTM, CDR2 ANQGSEA, per germline. The CDR3 totals 13 residues. CDR3 in DNA: TGCAGCGTTGAAGAAGGAGGCAATCAGCCCCAGCATTTT. It is translated as CSVEEGGNQPQHF.

This clonotype turned up a few times. The chain joins TRBV12-3 or TRBV12-4 to TRBJ2-1, with 8 bases lining up with TRBD1. The CDR3 is made up of 15 amino acids. V was pared by 5 bases and J by 4 bases, with 7 bases of the junction left unmatched. DNA for the CDR3: TGTGCCAGCAGTAGGGTAGGACAGGGTTACAATGAGCAGTTCTTC. Its protein product is CASSRVGQGYNEQFF.

This clonotype was counted only a few times. The chain uses TRBV4-2 and TRBJ2-7; 10 positions agree with TRBD2. The ends lost 0 bases at V and 2 bases at J; junction bases unmatched: 7. The CDR3 runs to 17 residues. CDR1 and CDR2 from the germline V gene are LGHNA and YNFKEQ. CDR3 residues: CASSQEGTSDPPYEQYF. The CDR3 DNA sequence: TGTGCCAGCAGCCAAGAAGGGACTAGCGATCCACCCTACGAGCAGTACTTC.

This clonotype came up many times. The V and J genes are TRBV7-8 and TRBJ1-5; D is perhaps TRBD1 (6 bases). The germline gives CDR1 SGHVS, CDR2 FQNEAQ. V dropped 4 bases and J dropped 4 bases, with 23 bases sitting between them. CDR3 length equals 18 residues. This chain's CDR3 is CASSSRPGTGHRNQPQHF. CDR3 nucleotides: TGTGCCAGCAGCTCAAGACCGGGGACGGGACATAGAAATCAGCCCCAGCATTTT.

This clonotype appeared a few times. The chain recombines TRBV6-1 with TRBJ2-7; D is perhaps TRBD1 or TRBD2 (6 bases each). CDR3 size: 14 residues. Deletions cut 6 bases from V and 5 bases from J, with 17 bases between. Germline V gene lookup returns CDR1 MNHNS and CDR2 SASEGT. This CDR3 is CASRSRPGGHEQYF. The CDR3 bases are TGTGCCAGCAGATCACGACCCGGGGGCCACGAGCAGTACTTC.

This sequence joins TRBV5-6 and TRBJ1-1, with no clear D. Trimming took off 0 bases at V and 1 base at J, with 10 bases between the two ends. The CDR3 sequence is 15 residues long. Germline assignment: CDR1 SGHDT and CDR2 YYEEEE. The CDR3 reads CASSLAGRGNTEAFF. CDR3 in DNA: TGTGCCAGCAGCTTGGCCGGTCGGGGGAACACTGAAGCTTTCTTT.

This sequence joins TRBV7-2 and TRBJ2-7; D perhaps matches TRBD2 (5 bases). The CDR3 is 14 residues long. Germline V gives CDR1 SGHTA, CDR2 FQGNSA. The V end lost 3 bases, the J end lost 3 bases, and 12 bases lay between the germline ends. CDR3 in amino acids: CASSFNRGFYEQYF. For the CDR3, the DNA is TGTGCCAGCAGCTTTAATCGCGGGTTCTACGAGCAGTACTTC.

At least ten counts were recorded for this clonotype. V gene TRBV12-3 or TRBV12-4 combines with J gene TRBJ2-7; no firm D call. There are 13 residues in the CDR3. V shed 5 bases and J shed 3 bases, with 11 bases lying between them. The CDR3 nucleotides are TGTGCCAGCAGTCTCAGATTTCTCTACGAGCAGTACTTC. This gives the protein CASSLRFLYEQYF.